A selection of T cell receptor beta chains follows, all from one sample in a study of response to subunit inactivated influenza vaccine. MiXCR was run by TCRdb on the RT-PCR reads, yielding one entry per CDR3 protein. The sample shows around 480,000 distinct CDR3 sequences, 16% of them seen only once. Material: CD4+ T cells sorted from PBMCs, obtained less than 25 months after vaccination. All receptors derive from a man between 50 and 75 years old who received an inactivated influenza vaccine. Each CDR3 is given without its conserved first and last residue.

j_gene	v_gene	CDR3aa
TRBJ2-5	TRBV15	ATSRDPGETQY
TRBJ2-7	TRBV20-1	SATRTSGTSEQY
TRBJ1-2	TRBV7-9	ASSLAAGSNYGYT
TRBJ2-1	TRBV5-6	ASSPGLAGVGF
TRBJ1-1	TRBV29-1	SVENEGRDTEAF
TRBJ2-7	TRBV7-2	ASSNRGQGVYEQY
TRBJ2-7	TRBV11-2	ASSSGTGFYGQY
TRBJ2-1	TRBV25-1	ASSEWTSGSSYNEQF
TRBJ2-2	TRBV18	ASSVVRNTGELF
TRBJ1-1	TRBV6-2/TRBV6-3	ASSALDGRGTEAF
TRBJ1-4	TRBV4-1	ASSQLGPFANEKLF
TRBJ1-1	TRBV19	ASRVRQGMNTEAF
TRBJ2-1	TRBV12-3/TRBV12-4	ASSKGLRNEQF
TRBJ2-1	TRBV12-3/TRBV12-4	ASSLVETGEQF
TRBJ1-4	TRBV6-5	ASSYGYSATNEKLF
TRBJ2-7	TRBV20-1	SAPAPLESYEQY
TRBJ2-7	TRBV6-2/TRBV6-3	ASSWGTSSYEQY
TRBJ1-1	TRBV10-3	AIRPGTGAEAF
TRBJ2-1	TRBV4-2	ASSQGGTSGDYNEQF
TRBJ2-1	TRBV20-1	SAREGGATFYNEQF
TRBJ2-7	TRBV4-1	ASSQSWGRNEQY
TRBJ2-7	TRBV7-9	ASSSSGGGSEQY
TRBJ2-1	TRBV3-1	ASSQAPGLTPF
TRBJ2-7	TRBV5-1	ASSLGQSYEQY
TRBJ2-1	TRBV10-3	AISGTDSYNEQF
TRBJ2-5	TRBV7-2	ASSVRGYGDQETQY
TRBJ1-4	TRBV20-1	SASPRRHRNEKLF
TRBJ2-1	TRBV5-1	ASSPDGGSYNEQF
TRBJ2-4	TRBV6-2/TRBV6-3	ASSSETSGGPGENIQY
TRBJ1-1	TRBV3-1	ASSPRQRAEAF
TRBJ1-4	TRBV20-1	CAGVQGQGLNEKLF
TRBJ2-3	TRBV7-2	ASSYRASQADTQY
TRBJ1-5	TRBV27	ASSFTSNQPQH
TRBJ1-5	TRBV12-3/TRBV12-4	ASSLANSNQPQH
TRBJ2-7	TRBV7-9	ASSPPLSEQY
TRBJ2-1	TRBV4-2	ASSQGQAREQF
TRBJ2-1	TRBV29-1	SVVRGTSSYNEQF
TRBJ1-6	TRBV11-2	ASSSRFTGGAWNSPLH
TRBJ2-3	TRBV29-1	SVESFADTQY
TRBJ2-1	TRBV3-1	ASSQGLTSGANEQF
TRBJ1-6	TRBV30	AWSLGRHNSPLH